One sample yielded the 10 T cell receptor beta chains listed below, sequenced in a study of blood T cell repertoires in COVID-19. Sequenced by immunoSEQ multiplex PCR; TCRdb stores in-frame clones only, minus some. The table records a few hundred thousand clones, roughly 90% of them present only once. The material sequenced was peripheral blood. These receptors were taken from a man aged 40-50 years with acute or convalescent COVID-19.

This chain uses TRBV28 with TRBJ2-7; perhaps TRBD1 as D (5 bases). Germline CDR1 and CDR2: MDHEN and SYDVKM. The CDR3 has 15 residues. The V and J ends lost 4 bases and 2 bases respectively, with 15 bases between them. DNA for the CDR3: TGTGCCAGCAGTTGGGTTTCAGGGATAACCTACGAGCAGTACTTC. It specifies CASSWVSGITYEQYF.

This clone showed up just a few times. The chain combines TRBV5-1 with TRBJ1-1; no clear D gene. CDR3 length: 14 amino acids. Germline assignment: CDR1 SGHRS and CDR2 YFSETQ. The V gene lost 4 bases and the J gene lost 0 bases, with 10 bases spanning the gap. The CDR3 region has the DNA TGCGCCAGCAGCCTGACTTTCATGAACACTGAAGCTTTCTTT. It codes for CASSLTFMNTEAFF. Supplemented by reference TRBV5-1 and TRBJ1-1, the full variable domain reads KAGVTQTPRYLIKTRGQQVTLSCSPISGHRSVSWYQQTPGQGLQFLFEYFSETQRNKGNFPGRFSGRQFSNSRSEMNVSTLELGDSALYLCASSLTFMNTEAFFGQGTRLTVV.

The chain has TRBV11-2 and TRBJ2-5; D perhaps matches TRBD2 (6 bases). Trimming took off 5 bases at V and 7 bases at J, with 20 bases between the two ends. CDR3 length: 15 residues. Germline-derived CDR1 and CDR2 are SGHAT and FQNNGV. The CDR3 region has the DNA TGTGCCAGCAGCCGTAACGAAGCTCTCGGGGGGACCCAGTACTTC. Its translation: CASSRNEALGGTQYF. Together with reference TRBV11-2 and TRBJ2-5, the CDR3 gives the full variable domain: EAGVAQSPRYKIIEKRQSVAFWCNPISGHATLYWYQQILGQGPKLLIQFQNNGVVDDSQLPKDRFSAERLKGVDSTLKIQPAKLEDSAVYLCASSRNEALGGTQYFGPGTRLLVL.

The chain couples TRBV5-1 to TRBJ2-7, with 10 bases fitting TRBD1. This CDR3 region has 16 residues. Per germline, CDR1 SGHRS and CDR2 YFSETQ. The J segment lost 5 bases and the V segment lost 4 bases, leaving 12 bases of the junction unmatched. As DNA, the CDR3 is TGCGCCAGCAGCCGATCGGCGGGACAGGGGTTCAACGAGCAGTACTTC. Its translation: CASSRSAGQGFNEQYF.

The V gene is TRBV7-9, the J gene TRBJ1-2; TRBD1 matches 9 bases. Germline V lookup: CDR1 SEHNR, CDR2 FQNEAQ (reference sequence). The CDR3 loop spans 15 amino acids. V lost 1 base, J lost 4 bases, and 4 bases stayed unmatched. The CDR3 loop reads CASSLELQGAYGYTF. The CDR3 DNA reads TGTGCCAGCAGCTTAGAGCTACAGGGGGCCTATGGCTACACCTTC.

The chain uses TRBV4-1 and TRBJ1-5; unclear D gene. This CDR3 region has 16 residues. V dropped 4 bases and J dropped 2 bases, with 15 bases sitting between them. Germline V gene lookup returns CDR1 MGHRA and CDR2 YSYEKL. In nucleotides, the CDR3 is TGCGCCAGCAGCCTGTCGGGTCTCGGTGGCAATCAGCCCCAGCATTTT. Protein sequence: CASSLSGLGGNQPQHF.

The chain uses TRBV7-9 and TRBJ1-4; 9 bases match TRBD1. The CDR3 has 15 residues. After removal of 1 base from V and 4 bases from J, the junction contained 1 base not matched to a gene. From germline, CDR1 is SEHNR and CDR2 FQNEAQ (reference sequence). The CDR3 nucleotides are TGTGCCAGCAGCTTAGGACAGGGGGATAATGAAAAACTGTTTTTT. This gives the protein CASSLGQGDNEKLFF.

V gene TRBV2 combines with J gene TRBJ1-4; TRBD1 aligns across 7 bases. Unmatched junction bases numbered 2, after V lost 0 bases and J lost 4 bases. The CDR3 runs 15 residues. Germline V lookup: CDR1 SNHLY, CDR2 FYNNEI. The CDR3 sequence: CASSEARQGNEKLFF. The CDR3, as DNA: TGTGCCAGCAGTGAAGCAAGACAGGGTAATGAAAAACTGTTTTTT.

The rearrangement uses TRBV19 and TRBJ1-2, with 8 positions matching TRBD1. The CDR3 has 13 amino acids. J lost 6 bases, V lost 10 bases, and 10 bases had no gene match. CDR1 is LNHDA and CDR2 is SQIVND in the germline V gene (reference sequence). For the CDR3, the DNA is TGTGCCACCAGTTTCGGACAGGGCGATGGCTACACCTTC. It encodes CATSFGQGDGYTF.

The chain recombines TRBV7-8 with TRBJ2-2; D is uncertain. Germline V gene sequence: CDR1 SGHVS, CDR2 FQNEAQ. Trimming took off 1 base at V and 2 bases at J, with 5 bases between the two ends. The CDR3 totals 14 residues. CDR3 coding DNA: TGTGCCAGCAGCTTAGGTTCAAACACCGGGGAGCTGTTTTTT. Translated: CASSLGSNTGELFF.